The clone carrying this TCR beta chain was detected a few times. Its antigen is unknown. These data belong to a study of T cell repertoires in cytomegalovirus infection. Study-wide background: From public TCR beta signatures came an indication of both CMV infection and matching HLA type.

Via MiXCR, TCRdb re-called the reads, giving one row per CDR3 protein. The sample carries about 920,000 distinct CDR3 sequences, roughly 31% recorded once. Study conclusions and caveats: The response measured ex vivo was dominated by TCR beta clonotypes (HLA-C-restricted and CMV-specific). Summed frequency of shared TCR beta families picked out CMV carriers who also had the relevant HLA.

Germline trimming cut 4 bases from V and 3 bases from J; bases unmatched to any gene: 0. CDR1 and CDR2 (germline): SGHDT, YYEEEE. The CDR3 is 13 residues long. The receptor was isolated from a human donor in good health (CMV status not recorded). Some clones in this sample may be carry-over from other donors' samples. The chain uses TRBV5-6 and TRBJ2-5; 10 bases agree with TRBD2. The material sequenced was cultured CD8+ T cells from PBMCs, taken from culture after CMV antigen stimulation. The CDR3 DNA follows: TGTGCCAGCAGCGGGACTAGCGAAGAGACCCAGTACTTC. Amino acids: CASSGTSEETQYF. Combining the CDR3 with reference TRBV5-6 and TRBJ2-5 gives the whole variable domain DAGVTQSPTHLIKTRGQQVTLRCSPKSGHDTVSWYQQALGQGPQFIFQYYEEEERQRGNFPDRFSGHQFPNYSSELNVNALLLGDSALYLCASSGTSEETQYFGPGTRLLVL.